This T cell receptor (beta chain) came from a study of tumor-infiltrating lymphocytes in localized non-small cell lung cancer. As for this clone: Its antigen is still unknown.

The study's findings and limits: Not all patients were TCR sequenced, owing to tissue quantity.

Measured with immunoSEQ multiplex PCR; TCRdb has only the in-frame clones, and not every one. This table has some 8,700 clones, around three quarters appearing once. CDR1 is MNHNS and CDR2 is SASEGT in the germline V gene. The CDR3 is 15 amino acids. V trimming: 4 bases; J trimming: 2 bases; junction bases outside the gene matches: 6. This chain joins TRBV6-1 and TRBJ2-7; 9 bases are a match to TRBD1. Sequencing was done on a sample of uninvolved lung tissue not adjacent to the tumor. This clonotype originated in a human donor with non-small cell lung cancer. CDR3 coding DNA: TGTGCCAGCAGTGTGGGACAGGGAGGTACCTACGAGCAGTACTTC. Translation: CASSVGQGGTYEQYF.